This T cell receptor beta chain is from a study of T cell responses to AZD1222 COVID-19 vaccine. Study results and caveats: Donor demographics were predominantly white British with a female majority; clonal diversity may be underestimated.

With regard to this clone: Antigen unknown.

Produced via immunoSEQ multiplex PCR; TCRdb's table is partial and in-frame only. The top ten hold 5% to 6.5% of the sample, which has 140,000 to 150,000 clones, about 93% seen once. CDR3 length: 16 amino acids. Germline CDR1 and CDR2: MNHEY and SVGAGI. V lost 4 bases to trimming and J lost 0 bases, with 15 bases between them. The sample was peripheral blood, taken on day 0 of AZD1222 vaccination. The TCR was taken from an adult in good health. This rearrangement joins TRBV6-5 to TRBJ1-2; D gene ambiguous. CDR3 sequence (DNA): TGTGCCAGCAGTTCTCGCGTGGGCAGGTCTAACTATGGCTACACCTTC. It is translated as CASSSRVGRSNYGYTF.